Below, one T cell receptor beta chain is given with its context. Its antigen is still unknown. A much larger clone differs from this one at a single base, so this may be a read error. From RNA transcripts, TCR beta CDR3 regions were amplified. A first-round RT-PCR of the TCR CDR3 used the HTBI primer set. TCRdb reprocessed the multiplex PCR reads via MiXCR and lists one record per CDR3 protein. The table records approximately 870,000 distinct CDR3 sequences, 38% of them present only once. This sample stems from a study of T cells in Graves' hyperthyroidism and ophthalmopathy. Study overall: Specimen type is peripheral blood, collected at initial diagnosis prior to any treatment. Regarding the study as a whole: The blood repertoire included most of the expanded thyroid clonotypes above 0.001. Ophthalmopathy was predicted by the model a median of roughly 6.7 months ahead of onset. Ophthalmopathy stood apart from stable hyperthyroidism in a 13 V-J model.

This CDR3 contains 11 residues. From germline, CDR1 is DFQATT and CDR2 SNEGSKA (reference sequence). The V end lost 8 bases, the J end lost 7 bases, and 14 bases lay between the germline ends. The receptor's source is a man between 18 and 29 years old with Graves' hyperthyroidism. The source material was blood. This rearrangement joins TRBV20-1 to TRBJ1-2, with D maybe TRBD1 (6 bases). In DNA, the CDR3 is TGCAGTTTCGACAGGTCCTGTGGCTACACCTTC. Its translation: CSFDRSCGYTF.